The 29 T cell receptor beta chains in this list originate from one sample, sequenced in a study of blood T cell repertoires in COVID-19. This table comes from immunoSEQ multiplex PCR, and its TCRdb copy is limited to in-frame clones, with some not included. In the table there are roughly 200,000 clones, more than 70% of which are singletons. Sequenced input: peripheral blood. The receptors shown here come from a woman aged 80 or older with active or convalescent COVID-19.

This chain joins TRBV7-2 and TRBJ1-1; possible D gene TRBD1, 6 bases. In germline, CDR1 is SGHTA, CDR2 FQGNSA. The CDR3 runs 15 residues. V lost 2 bases and J lost 0, with 10 bases in between. CDR3 nucleotides: TGTGCCAGCAGCTTAACACAGGGAATGAACACTGAAGCTTTCTTT. Its protein product is CASSLTQGMNTEAFF.

This rearrangement joins TRBV28 to TRBJ1-1; possibly TRBD1 for D (5 bases). Germline V gene lookup returns CDR1 MDHEN and CDR2 SYDVKM. CDR3 length: 13 amino acids. Trimming took 8 bases from V and 3 from J, leaving 13 bases between them. CDR3 sequence (DNA): TGTGCCAGCGGGGCCCACGGATACACTGAAGCTTTCTTT. This encodes CASGAHGYTEAFF.

Here the CDR3 DNA reads TGTGCCAGCCAAGGGGGCGGGTCACCCCTCCACTTT. Encoded protein: CASQGGGSPLHF. The chain couples TRBV28 to TRBJ1-6; 7 bases agree with TRBD1. This CDR3 spans 12 amino acids. Germline V gene lookup returns CDR1 MDHEN and CDR2 SYDVKM. The J segment lost 10 bases and the V segment lost 8 bases, leaving 5 bases of the junction unmatched.

V usage is TRBV19 and J usage is TRBJ2-2; TRBD2 might be the D (5 bases). Germline V gives CDR1 LNHDA, CDR2 SQIVND (reference sequence). CDR3 length equals 15 residues. Between the trimmed V and J ends, which lost 5 bases and 7 bases, there was a span of 17 bases. In DNA form, the CDR3 reads TGTGCCAGTAGTGGACTGGAAGGGCTGGGCGGGGAGCTGTTTTTT. Amino acids: CASSGLEGLGGELFF.

This chain joins TRBV7-9 and TRBJ1-1; 9 positions agree with TRBD1. CDR1 is SEHNR and CDR2 is FQNEAQ in the germline V gene (reference sequence). The CDR3 length is 15 residues. V lost 3 bases and J lost 1; bases outside the gene matches: 3. CDR3 residues: CASSFGQGTNTEAFF. The CDR3 region has the DNA TGTGCCAGCAGCTTCGGACAGGGGACGAACACTGAAGCTTTCTTT.

The chain combines TRBV5-1 with TRBJ2-3, with a possible D match to TRBD2 (6 bases). This CDR3 spans 15 amino acids. The V and J ends lost 4 bases and 4 bases respectively, with 16 bases between them. CDR1 SGHRS and CDR2 YFSETQ come from the germline V gene. The chain's CDR3 is CASSPGTQPPDTQYF. Here the CDR3 DNA reads TGCGCCAGCAGCCCAGGGACTCAACCTCCAGATACGCAGTATTTT. Complete variable domain (other parts from reference TRBV5-1 and TRBJ2-3): KAGVTQTPRYLIKTRGQQVTLSCSPISGHRSVSWYQQTPGQGLQFLFEYFSETQRNKGNFPGRFSGRQFSNSRSEMNVSTLELGDSALYLCASSPGTQPPDTQYFGPGTRLTVL.

The genes are TRBV7-9 and TRBJ2-5, with D hard to call. Trimming cost V 5 bases and J 5 bases, with 9 bases left between them. The CDR3 runs 12 residues. Looked up from germline, CDR1 is SEHNR and CDR2 is FQNEAQ (reference sequence). The CDR3 DNA reads as TGTGCCAGCAGCCCTGCCGGGGAGACCCAGTACTTC. This encodes CASSPAGETQYF. The variable domain in full, with the rest retrieved from reference TRBV7-9 and TRBJ2-5, is DTGVSQNPRHKITKRGQNVTFRCDPISEHNRLYWYRQTLGQGPEFLTYFQNEAQLEKSRLLSDRFSAERPKGSFSTLEIQRTEQGDSAMYLCASSPAGETQYFGPGTRLLVL.

The CDR3 here is CASSLAGGRFQPQHF. The CDR3 bases are TGTGCCAGCAGTTTGGCAGGGGGTAGGTTTCAGCCCCAGCATTTT. The chain joins TRBV28 to TRBJ1-5; TRBD1 aligns across 7 bases. Germline V lookup: CDR1 MDHEN, CDR2 SYDVKM. V lost 3 bases, J lost 6 bases, and 8 bases stayed unmatched. The CDR3 is 15 amino acids.

This rearrangement joins TRBV5-4 to TRBJ2-5; a weak D match, TRBD2 (6 bases). The V end lost 4 bases, the J end lost 0 bases, and 10 bases lay between the germline ends. This CDR3 comprises 14 residues. The germline CDR1 and CDR2 sequences are SGHNT and YYREEE (reference sequence). The CDR3 nucleotides are TGTGCCAGCAGCGGGGGGAACAACCAAGAGACCCAGTACTTC. Translation: CASSGGNNQETQYF.

This chain joins TRBV18 and TRBJ2-1; the match to TRBD2 covers 9 bases. CDR1 and CDR2 (germline): KGHSH, LQKENI. The CDR3 runs to 19 residues. The ends lost 0 bases at V and 1 base at J; junction bases unmatched: 10. The CDR3, as DNA: TGTGCCAGCTCACCACCGATGGCGGGGGGGCCGATGTCCTACAATGAGCAGTTCTTC. Translated: CASSPPMAGGPMSYNEQFF.

This chain connects TRBV7-6 to TRBJ1-3; D is unclear. Germline V gene lookup returns CDR1 SGHVS and CDR2 FNYEAQ. This CDR3 spans 14 amino acids. Trimming took off 2 bases at V and 1 base at J, with 6 bases between the two ends. CDR3 loop: CASSLSRSGNTIYF. CDR3 DNA sequence: TGTGCCAGCAGCTTATCGAGATCTGGAAACACCATATATTTT.

The gene calls are TRBV7-9 and TRBJ2-1; possibly TRBD2 for D (6 bases). The germline CDR1 and CDR2 sequences are SEHNR and FQNEAQ (reference sequence). CDR3 length: 13 residues. V lost 3 bases and J lost 5, with 8 bases in between. The CDR3 is CASSLGLNNEQFF. In DNA, the CDR3 is TGTGCCAGCAGCTTGGGACTCAACAATGAGCAGTTCTTC.

The rearrangement links TRBV30 to TRBJ1-5, with 7 positions matching TRBD1. The V and J ends lost 2 bases and 4 bases, in that order; junction bases with no gene match: 2. CDR1 GTSNPN and CDR2 SVGIG come from the germline V gene (reference sequence). This CDR3 comprises 13 residues. This CDR3 is CAWSPGGNQPQHF. CDR3 bases: TGTGCCTGGAGTCCAGGGGGGAATCAGCCCCAGCATTTT. The full variable domain, its missing parts supplied by reference TRBV30 and TRBJ1-5, is SQTIHQWPATLVQPVGSPLSLECTVEGTSNPNLYWYRQAAGRGLQLLFYSVGIGQISSEVPQNLSASRPQDRQFILSSKKLLLSDSGFYLCAWSPGGNQPQHFGDGTRLSIL.

This clone was counted a single time. This chain links TRBV3-1 (or the pseudogene TRBV3-2) with TRBJ1-1; TRBD1 agrees at 10 bases. The CDR3 sequence is 13 residues long. Unmatched junction bases numbered 1, after V lost 2 bases and J lost 7 bases. Germline V gives CDR1 LGHDT, CDR2 YNNKEL (reference sequence). Written as DNA, the CDR3 is TGTGCCAGCAGCCAAAGGACAGGGGGTGAAGCTTTCTTT. Translated, it gives CASSQRTGGEAFF.

The chain joins TRBV29-1 to TRBJ1-5; 9 positions match TRBD1. Unmatched junction bases numbered 15, after V lost 6 bases and J lost 9 bases. The CDR3 has 15 amino acids. Germline CDR1 is SQVTM and CDR2 is ANQGSEA. The CDR3 bases are TGCAGCGTCGGCCCGGGGACAGGGAACGGGGGGCCCCAGCATTTT. This gives the protein CSVGPGTGNGGPQHF.

CDR3 amino acids: CASSEAPGDEQYF. In nucleotides, the CDR3 is TGTGCCAGCAGTGAAGCCCCCGGAGATGAGCAGTACTTC. The J gene is TRBJ2-7, the V gene TRBV2; D gene unclear. The CDR3 has 13 residues. CDR1 is SNHLY, CDR2 FYNNEI, per germline. V dropped 0 bases and J dropped 7 bases, with 10 bases sitting between them.

The genes are TRBV28 and TRBJ1-1, with TRBD1 matching over 8 bases. CDR1 and CDR2 from the germline V gene are MDHEN and SYDVKM. The CDR3 sequence is 12 residues long. After removal of 8 bases from V and 4 bases from J, the junction contained 3 bases not matched to a gene. The chain's CDR3 is CASGTGLTEAFF. Here the CDR3 DNA reads TGTGCCAGCGGGACAGGCCTCACTGAAGCTTTCTTT.

The chain employs TRBV20-1 and TRBJ2-5, with D unresolved. Germline CDR1 and CDR2: DFQATT and SNEGSKA (reference sequence). The CDR3 spans 10 residues. CDR3 amino acids: CSLRGETQYF. The CDR3 nucleotides are TGCAGCCTGCGTGGAGAGACCCAGTACTTC.

The gene calls are TRBV18 and TRBJ1-1; D gene uncertain. CDR3 length equals 15 residues. Trimming took 3 bases from V and 2 from J, leaving 13 bases between them. The germline CDR1 and CDR2 sequences are KGHSH and LQKENI. The CDR3: CASSPMTPHNTEAFF. The CDR3 region has the DNA TGTGCCAGCTCACCCATGACACCGCATAACACTGAAGCTTTCTTT.

The gene calls are TRBV2 and TRBJ2-3, with a weak D call TRBD2 (6 bases). Germline V lookup: CDR1 SNHLY, CDR2 FYNNEI. The ends were cut back, 5 bases at V and 8 bases at J, with 17 bases in the middle. CDR3 length equals 14 residues. The CDR3 sequence is CASSPERALSTQYF. Written as DNA, the CDR3 is TGTGCCAGCAGTCCGGAGCGGGCCCTTTCTACGCAGTATTTT.

The V gene is TRBV29-1, the J gene TRBJ1-2; perhaps TRBD1 as D (6 bases). The CDR3 is 12 amino acids. Germline CDR1 and CDR2: SQVTM and ANQGSEA. Trimming shortened V by 3 bases and J by 6 bases, and 11 bases separated the two germline ends. The CDR3 protein is CSVEGARDGYTF. For the CDR3, the DNA is TGCAGCGTTGAGGGGGCGCGGGATGGCTACACCTTC.

This clone was counted a few times. For the CDR3, the DNA is TGTGCCAGCAGTCCCGGGGGGTCTCAGCCCCAGCATTTT. This gives the protein CASSPGGSQPQHF. The V gene is TRBV28, the J gene TRBJ1-5; a weak D match, TRBD1 (5 bases). V dropped 5 bases and J dropped 6 bases, with 11 bases sitting between them. Germline V lookup: CDR1 MDHEN, CDR2 SYDVKM. The CDR3 is 13 amino acids. The variable domain in full, completed from reference TRBV28 and TRBJ1-5, reads DVKVTQSSRYLVKRTGEKVFLECVQDMDHENMFWYRQDPGLGLRLIYFSYDVKMKEKGDIPEGYSVSREKKERFSLILESASTNQTSMYLCASSPGGSQPQHFGDGTRLSIL.

This clone has just a few counts. The chain joins TRBV9 to TRBJ1-5; weak D call: TRBD1 (5 bases). The CDR3 runs to 12 residues. CDR1 is SGDLS and CDR2 is YYNGEE in the germline V gene. The V gene lost 3 bases and the J gene lost 5 bases, with 6 bases spanning the gap. The CDR3 nucleotides read TGTGCCAGCAGCGCGGGGGATCAGCCCCAGCATTTT. This gives the protein CASSAGDQPQHF.

The V call is TRBV5-6, the J call TRBJ2-7; 7 bases fit TRBD2. V trimming: 0 bases; J trimming: 2 bases; junction bases outside the gene matches: 5. This CDR3 is built from 15 residues. Germline CDR1 and CDR2: SGHDT and YYEEEE. In nucleotides, the CDR3 is TGTGCCAGCAGCTTGGCGGCTAGCGGAACCTACGAGCAGTACTTC. Translated, it gives CASSLAASGTYEQYF.

The chain employs TRBV4-1 and TRBJ2-1; 9 bases align to TRBD2. The CDR3 runs to 16 residues. Trimming at V came to 3 bases and at J to 2 bases, leaving 5 bases not matched to a gene. Germline V gene data show CDR1 as MGHRA and CDR2 as YSYEKL. The CDR3 loop is CASSHSERGAYNEQFF. The CDR3 DNA follows: TGCGCCAGCAGCCATAGCGAGCGGGGGGCCTACAATGAGCAGTTCTTC.

The chain joins TRBV9 to TRBJ2-5; 10 bases are shared with TRBD2. Germline CDR1 SGDLS, CDR2 YYNGEE. There are 16 residues in the CDR3. V lost 4 bases and J lost 1; bases outside the gene matches: 7. CDR3 bases: TGTGCCAGCAGCTTAGCGGGGGGTCTGTCCCAAGAGACCCAGTACTTC. It specifies CASSLAGGLSQETQYF.

This rearrangement joins TRBV27 to TRBJ1-6; 9 nucleotides agree with TRBD1. The germline CDR1 and CDR2 sequences are MNHEY and SMNVEV (reference sequence). The CDR3 length is 15 residues. V dropped 6 bases and J dropped 7; count of bases not matched to a gene: 7. The CDR3 nucleotides are TGTGCCAGCAGAAAACAGGGGGCGAAGAATTCACCCCTCCACTTT. Residues: CASRKQGAKNSPLHF.

As regards this clone: The sample holds other DNA sequences that translate to the same CDR3. The chain couples TRBV6-5 to TRBJ2-3; D ambiguous. V lost 5 bases, J lost 3 bases, and 12 bases lay in between. The CDR3 runs 14 residues. The germline gives CDR1 MNHEY, CDR2 SVGAGI. Here the CDR3 reads CASSPRGRTDTQYF. CDR3 coding DNA: TGTGCCAGCAGTCCCAGAGGCCGAACAGATACGCAGTATTTT.

This clone was seen only a few times. Other nucleotide sequences from this sample produce the same CDR3. The chain recombines TRBV7-2 with TRBJ2-7, with TRBD1 matching over 8 bases. Trimming took 1 base from V and 3 from J; bases not matched to a gene: 5. The CDR3 spans 15 residues. Germline lookup yields CDR1 SGHTA and CDR2 FQGNSA. The CDR3 coding sequence is TGTGCCAGCAGCTTAGGGGCAGGGGGCTTCTACGAGCAGTACTTC. It codes for CASSLGAGGFYEQYF. The variable domain in full, with the rest retrieved from reference TRBV7-2 and TRBJ2-7, is GAGVSQSPSNKVTEKGKDVELRCDPISGHTALYWYRQSLGQGLEFLIYFQGNSAPDKSGLPSDRFSAERTGGSVSTLTIQRTQQEDSAVYLCASSLGAGGFYEQYFGPGTRLTVT.